This passage covers 16 T cell receptor beta chains from one sample sequenced in a study of blood T cell repertoires in COVID-19. Sequenced by immunoSEQ multiplex PCR; TCRdb stores in-frame clones only, minus some. The sample holds 90,000 to 140,000 clones, around 83% seen once. The sample taken for sequencing was peripheral blood. These receptors all stem from a woman aged 80 or older with acute or convalescent COVID-19.

The chain joins TRBV28 to TRBJ1-4; 12 nucleotides agree with TRBD1. The V gene's germline CDR1 is MDHEN and CDR2 SYDVKM. The CDR3 spans 14 residues. The V and J ends lost 3 bases and 11 bases, in that order; junction bases with no gene match: 4. The CDR3 spells CASSLGQGAKKLFF. CDR3 nucleotide sequence: TGTGCCAGCAGTTTGGGACAGGGGGCTAAGAAACTGTTTTTT.

V gene TRBV24-1 combines with J gene TRBJ2-3; D not resolved. Trimming stripped 2 bases from V and 0 bases from J, with 8 bases between. CDR1 and CDR2 from the germline V gene are KGHDR and SFDVKD. This CDR3 has 15 residues. The CDR3 nucleotides are TGTGCCACCAGTGATTCTCGAGAAAGCACAGATACGCAGTATTTT. Its protein is CATSDSRESTDTQYF.

The chain recombines TRBV11-2 with TRBJ2-1; TRBD2 aligns across 10 bases. V gave up 5 bases and J gave up 9 bases; unmatched junction bases: 10. This CDR3 is built from 15 residues. The germline V gene has CDR1 SGHAT and CDR2 FQNNGV. The CDR3 is CASSGGLARDGEQFF. The CDR3 DNA reads TGTGCCAGCAGCGGGGGACTAGCGAGGGACGGTGAGCAGTTCTTC.

The gene calls are TRBV20-1 and TRBJ1-1, with a possible D match to TRBD1 (5 bases). Trimming stripped 3 bases from V and 9 bases from J, with 14 bases between. Per the germline V gene, CDR1 is DFQATT and CDR2 is SNEGSKA (reference sequence). CDR3 length equals 12 residues. The CDR3 DNA reads as TGCAGTGCTAGTGACAGCGTTTCAAAAGCTTTCTTT. Encoded protein: CSASDSVSKAFF.

V usage is TRBV6-6 and J usage is TRBJ1-5; D is unclear. Germline CDR1 is MNHNY and CDR2 is SVGAGI (reference sequence). The CDR3 is made up of 14 amino acids. The V gene lost 4 bases and the J gene lost 5 bases, with 12 bases spanning the gap. The CDR3 here is CASSFWLADQPQHF. The CDR3 coding sequence is TGTGCCAGCAGTTTCTGGCTAGCGGATCAGCCCCAGCATTTT.

The chain couples TRBV11-2 to TRBJ2-4, with TRBD2 identical over 7 bases. The CDR3 extends over 15 amino acids. CDR1 and CDR2 from the germline V gene are SGHAT and FQNNGV. J was trimmed by 8 bases and V by 5 bases; bases with no gene match: 12. CDR3 nucleotides: TGTGCCAGCAGCAGAGGAGGAGCGGGAAGCGACATTCAGTACTTC. Translation: CASSRGGAGSDIQYF.

The rearrangement joins TRBV2 to TRBJ2-7; a possible D gene is TRBD1 (6 bases). Trimming removed 7 bases at V and 1 base at J, with 8 bases between. Germline V lookup: CDR1 SNHLY, CDR2 FYNNEI. The CDR3 has 12 residues. The CDR3 here is CASKGDSYEQYF. CDR3 nucleotide sequence: TGTGCCAGCAAGGGGGATTCCTACGAGCAGTACTTC.

V usage is TRBV29-1 and J usage is TRBJ2-5, with D possibly being TRBD1 (6 bases). Trimming took 7 bases from V and 9 from J, leaving 12 bases between them. The CDR3 loop spans 10 amino acids. Looked up from germline, CDR1 is SQVTM and CDR2 is ANQGSEA. The CDR3 sequence: CSGSWGPQYF. The CDR3 DNA reads as TGCAGCGGGTCCTGGGGGCCCCAGTACTTC.

CDR3 DNA sequence: TGTGCCAGCAGCCGACTCGGATCTGCTCTACACAATGAGCAGTTCTTC. Translated, it gives CASSRLGSALHNEQFF. This chain uses TRBV3-1 (or the pseudogene TRBV3-2) with TRBJ2-1; unclear D gene. V was pared by 4 bases and J by 5 bases, with 18 bases between. From germline, CDR1 is LGHDT and CDR2 YNNKEL (reference sequence). This CDR3 region has 16 residues.

This clone was seen once. The V gene is TRBV5-1, the J gene TRBJ2-2; D is undetermined. The CDR3 length is 13 residues. Germline assignment: CDR1 SGHRS and CDR2 YFSETQ. Trimming shortened V by 4 bases and J by 1 base, and 5 bases separated the two germline ends. CDR3 DNA sequence: TGCGCCAGCAGCCCTTGGAACACCGGGGAGCTGTTTTTT. This encodes CASSPWNTGELFF.

The chain joins TRBV7-8 to TRBJ2-1; TRBD2 is a possible D gene (6 bases). The CDR3 has 13 residues. Germline V gene lookup returns CDR1 SGHVS and CDR2 FQNEAQ. V was trimmed by 7 bases and J by 6 bases, leaving 13 bases between them. The CDR3 sequence: CASKRAFRNEQFF. In DNA form, the CDR3 reads TGTGCCAGCAAGCGGGCCTTTCGCAATGAGCAGTTCTTC.

The chain combines TRBV3-1 (or the pseudogene TRBV3-2) with TRBJ1-1; no reliable D call. Deletions cut 4 bases from V and 3 bases from J, with 6 bases between. CDR3 length: 12 residues. Germline CDR1 LGHDT, CDR2 YNNKEL (reference sequence). Here the CDR3 DNA reads TGTGCCAGCAGCCGAATAGACACTGAAGCTTTCTTT. Translated, it gives CASSRIDTEAFF.

This clone has just a few counts. The chain couples TRBV7-9 to TRBJ2-5; 11 bases match TRBD2. With V trimmed by 6 bases and J by 4 bases, 4 bases remained unmatched. Germline V CDR1 and CDR2: SEHNR, FQNEAQ (reference sequence). The CDR3 contains 14 residues. CDR3 residues: CASSPGTSGETQYF. CDR3 DNA: TGTGCCAGCAGTCCGGGGACTAGCGGAGAGACCCAGTACTTC. The full variable domain, in which reference TRBV7-9 and TRBJ2-5 provide the parts outside the CDR3, is DTGVSQNPRHKITKRGQNVTFRCDPISEHNRLYWYRQTLGQGPEFLTYFQNEAQLEKSRLLSDRFSAERPKGSFSTLEIQRTEQGDSAMYLCASSPGTSGETQYFGPGTRLLVL.

This clone is a singleton in its sample. V is TRBV28 and J is TRBJ2-1, with a weak D call TRBD2 (5 bases). Germline V gives CDR1 MDHEN, CDR2 SYDVKM. The CDR3 sequence is 11 residues long. The ends were cut back, 6 bases at V and 15 bases at J, with 15 bases in the middle. The CDR3 DNA reads TGTGCCAGCAGGTCCCGAGGGCCATGGTTCTTC. The encoded protein is CASRSRGPWFF.

A note on this clone: This sample includes further DNA sequences coding for the same CDR3. The CDR3: CASSMGGGGTEAFF. The CDR3 DNA follows: TGTGCCAGTAGTATGGGGGGAGGTGGCACTGAAGCTTTCTTT. This chain joins TRBV19 and TRBJ1-1, with D tentatively TRBD1 (5 bases). Germline V gene data show CDR1 as LNHDA and CDR2 as SQIVND (reference sequence). This CDR3 has 14 residues. V was clipped by 3 bases and J by 4 bases, with 12 bases between them.

The gene calls are TRBV2 and TRBJ2-7; D uncertain. Germline V gene lookup returns CDR1 SNHLY and CDR2 FYNNEI. V was shortened by 5 bases and J by 5 bases, with 13 bases between the two germline ends. CDR3 length: 13 amino acids. CDR3 DNA: TGTGCCAGCAGTCAAGAAACGGTGGACGAGCAGTACTTC. It specifies CASSQETVDEQYF.